A selection of T cell receptor beta chains follows, all from one sample in a study of cytomegalovirus exposure and HLA in healthy donors. Only in-frame clones appear in the TCRdb table, and some are missing; sequencing was by immunoSEQ multiplex PCR. The repertoire holds 46,000 or so clones, with approximately 57% as singletons. Sequencing used PBMCs. These TCRs come from a man aged 55 to 70 in good health and CMV-seropositive. CDR3s include the opening cysteine and the closing phenylalanine or tryptophan. A D gene is named only where the DNA matches it firmly. Clone size is not always given. Where it is, it says once, few, many or a class for expanded clones.

J gene: TRBJ2-3
D gene: TRBD1
clone size: .
V gene: TRBV9
CDR3 protein: CASSPQGLTDTQYF
CDR3 DNA: TGTGCCAGCAGCCCACAGGGGTTAACAGATACGCAGTATTTT

J gene: TRBJ2-3
D gene: .
clone size: .
V gene: TRBV5-5
CDR3 protein: CASSLSVGATDTQYF
CDR3 DNA: TGTGCCAGCAGCTTGTCGGTTGGAGCCACAGATACGCAGTATTTT

J gene: TRBJ2-2
D gene: .
clone size: .
V gene: TRBV7-2
CDR3 protein: CASSLPVNTGELFF
CDR3 DNA: TGTGCCAGCAGCTTACCAGTAAACACCGGGGAGCTGTTTTTT

J gene: TRBJ1-1
D gene: .
clone size: .
V gene: TRBV27
CDR3 protein: CASYSGGSTEAFF
CDR3 DNA: TGTGCCAGCTATTCCGGGGGTAGCACTGAAGCTTTCTTT

J gene: TRBJ2-7
D gene: .
clone size: .
V gene: TRBV5-6
CDR3 protein: CASSLDRRLNEQYF
CDR3 DNA: TGTGCCAGCAGCTTGGACAGGCGTCTGAACGAGCAGTACTTC

J gene: TRBJ2-7
D gene: TRBD1
clone size: .
V gene: TRBV7-9
CDR3 protein: CASRQGDTYEQYF
CDR3 DNA: TGTGCCAGCAGACAGGGGGATACCTACGAGCAGTACTTC

J gene: TRBJ2-1
D gene: TRBD2
clone size: few
V gene: TRBV5-6
CDR3 protein: CASSLLTSGRYYNEQFF
CDR3 DNA: TGTGCCAGCAGCCTTCTAACTAGCGGGAGATACTACAATGAGCAGTTCTTC

J gene: TRBJ2-2
D gene: .
clone size: few
V gene: TRBV5-5
CDR3 protein: CASSLKVLERGDSRSGELFF
CDR3 DNA: TGTGCCAGCAGCTTGAAGGTTTTAGAACGAGGGGACTCTAGATCCGGGGAGCTGTTTTTT

J gene: TRBJ2-5
D gene: .
clone size: .
V gene: TRBV5-1
CDR3 protein: CASSLGPFGQETQYF
CDR3 DNA: TGCGCCAGCAGCTTGGGCCCGTTCGGTCAAGAGACCCAGTACTTC

J gene: TRBJ1-1
D gene: .
clone size: few
V gene: TRBV27
CDR3 protein: CASSARGMAEAFF
CDR3 DNA: TGTGCCAGCAGTGCCAGGGGAATGGCTGAAGCTTTCTTT

J gene: TRBJ2-3
D gene: .
clone size: few
V gene: TRBV7-2
CDR3 protein: CASSLGATTDTQYF
CDR3 DNA: TGTGCCAGCAGCTTAGGGGCCACCACAGATACGCAGTATTTT

J gene: TRBJ1-2
D gene: TRBD1
clone size: .
V gene: TRBV27
CDR3 protein: CASTGQGYYGYTF
CDR3 DNA: TGTGCCAGCACGGGACAGGGGTACTATGGCTACACCTTC

J gene: TRBJ2-7
D gene: TRBD1
clone size: .
V gene: TRBV4-2
CDR3 protein: CASSGQGSAYEQYF
CDR3 DNA: TGTGCCAGCAGCGGACAGGGCTCTGCCTACGAGCAGTACTTC

J gene: TRBJ2-2
D gene: .
clone size: few
V gene: TRBV7-3
CDR3 protein: CASSLNSLALDAGELFF
CDR3 DNA: TGTGCCAGCAGCTTAAACAGCCTAGCTCTCGACGCCGGGGAGCTGTTTTTT

J gene: TRBJ2-6
D gene: TRBD2
clone size: few
V gene: TRBV12-5
CDR3 protein: CASGPWDYLGANVLTF
CDR3 DNA: TGTGCTAGTGGCCCCTGGGACTACCTCGGGGCCAACGTCCTGACTTTC